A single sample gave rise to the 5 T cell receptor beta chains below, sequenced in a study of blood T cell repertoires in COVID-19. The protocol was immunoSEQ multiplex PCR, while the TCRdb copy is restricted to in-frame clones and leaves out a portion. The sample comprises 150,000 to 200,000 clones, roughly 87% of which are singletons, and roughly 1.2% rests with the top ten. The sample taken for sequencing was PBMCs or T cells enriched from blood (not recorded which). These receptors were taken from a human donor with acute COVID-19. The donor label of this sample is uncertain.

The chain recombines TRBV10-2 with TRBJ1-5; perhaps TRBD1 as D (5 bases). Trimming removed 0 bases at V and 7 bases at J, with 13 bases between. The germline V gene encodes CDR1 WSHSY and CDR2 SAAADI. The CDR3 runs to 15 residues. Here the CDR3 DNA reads TGCGCCAGCAGTGAGTCCGGGGGGTTATGGCAGCCCCAGCATTTT. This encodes CASSESGGLWQPQHF.

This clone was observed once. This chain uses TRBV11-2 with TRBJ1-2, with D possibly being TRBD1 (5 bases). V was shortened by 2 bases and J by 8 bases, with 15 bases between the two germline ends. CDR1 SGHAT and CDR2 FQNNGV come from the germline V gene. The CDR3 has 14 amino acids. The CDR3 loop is CASSLLNRRGGYTF. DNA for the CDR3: TGTGCCAGCAGCTTATTAAACAGGCGCGGAGGCTACACCTTC. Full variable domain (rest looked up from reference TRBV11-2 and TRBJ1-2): EAGVAQSPRYKIIEKRQSVAFWCNPISGHATLYWYQQILGQGPKLLIQFQNNGVVDDSQLPKDRFSAERLKGVDSTLKIQPAKLEDSAVYLCASSLLNRRGGYTFGSGTRLTVV.

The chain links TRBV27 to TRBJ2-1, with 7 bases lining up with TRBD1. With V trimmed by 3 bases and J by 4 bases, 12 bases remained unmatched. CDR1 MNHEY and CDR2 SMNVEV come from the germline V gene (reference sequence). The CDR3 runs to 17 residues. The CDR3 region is CASSLDWNRGGYNEQFF. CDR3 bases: TGTGCCAGCAGTTTGGACTGGAACAGGGGTGGTTACAATGAGCAGTTCTTC.

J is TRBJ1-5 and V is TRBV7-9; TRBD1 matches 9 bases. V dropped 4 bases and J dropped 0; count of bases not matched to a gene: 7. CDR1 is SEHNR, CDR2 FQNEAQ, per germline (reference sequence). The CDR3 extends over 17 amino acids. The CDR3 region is CASSSGQGSYSNQPQHF. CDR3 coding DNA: TGTGCCAGCAGCTCAGGACAGGGGTCCTATAGCAATCAGCCCCAGCATTTT.

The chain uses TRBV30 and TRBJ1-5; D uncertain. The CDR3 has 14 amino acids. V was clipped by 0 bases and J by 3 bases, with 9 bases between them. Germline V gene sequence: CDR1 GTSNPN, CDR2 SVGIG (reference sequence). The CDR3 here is CAWSVAGLNQPQHF. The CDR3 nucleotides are TGTGCCTGGAGTGTCGCAGGACTCAATCAGCCCCAGCATTTT. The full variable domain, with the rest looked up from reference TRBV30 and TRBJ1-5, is SQTIHQWPATLVQPVGSPLSLECTVEGTSNPNLYWYRQAAGRGLQLLFYSVGIGQISSEVPQNLSASRPQDRQFILSSKKLLLSDSGFYLCAWSVAGLNQPQHFGDGTRLSIL.